The source of this T cell receptor (beta chain) is a study of cytomegalovirus exposure and HLA in healthy donors. For the study at large: It was reported in a later analysis that the approximately 120 validation repertoires used the same platform as the approximately 670 first-cohort repertoires. Overall study results and limits: Subsequent analysis of the 120 or so validation repertoires found a tendency for first-cohort TCR clusters to co-occur. The study found most TCR sequences rare, yet found some public TCRs in many donors.

In the case of this clone: Its target is unknown.

The protocol was immunoSEQ multiplex PCR, while the TCRdb copy is restricted to in-frame clones and leaves out a portion. The sample holds 130,000 to 150,000 clones; approximately 91% are singletons and the top ten take 0.6% to 0.8%. CDR3 length equals 16 residues. The chain links TRBV5-2 to TRBJ1-2. TRBV5-2 is a pseudogene. This receptor was identified in a young man in good health and CMV-seronegative. Input material: PBMCs. This CDR3 is CASNLLEIRKTYGYTF. As DNA, the CDR3 is TGTGCCAGCAACTTGCTGGAGATACGAAAGACCTATGGCTACACCTTC.